These 5 T cell receptor beta chains came from one sample sequenced in a study of early T cells in non-severe SARS-CoV-2 infection. TCRdb processed the 5' RACE reads anew with MiXCR; each CDR3 protein has one entry. The table records roughly 45,000 distinct CDR3 sequences, about 10% of them present only once. The specimen was whole blood. The receptors here all came from an adult who was a healthcare worker with PCR-confirmed SARS-CoV-2 infection or an uninfected control (not recorded which).

At least ten counts were recorded for this clonotype. The rearrangement joins TRBV12-5 to TRBJ2-1; a weak D match, TRBD2 (5 bases). The germline V and J ends were trimmed by 6 bases and 0 bases, with 12 bases remaining between them. This CDR3 region has 15 residues. Germline V lookup: CDR1 LGHNT, CDR2 FRNRAP. CDR3 DNA sequence: TGTGCTAGTGGCTTACAAGGGAGCTCCTACAATGAGCAGTTCTTC. It specifies CASGLQGSSYNEQFF.

This clonotype was seen many times. The chain employs TRBV28 and TRBJ1-6; D is perhaps TRBD1 (6 bases). This CDR3 is 15 amino acids long. Germline values: CDR1 MDHEN, CDR2 SYDVKM. V shed 2 bases and J shed 6 bases, with 11 bases lying between them. The CDR3 DNA reads TGTGCCAGCAGTTTAGACAGGCTCCCTAATTCACCCCTCCACTTT. This sequence encodes CASSLDRLPNSPLHF.

Comment on this clonotype: A much bigger clone sits one base away, suggesting this may be a read error. The V and J genes are TRBV7-9 and TRBJ2-7; D may match TRBD1 or TRBD2 (6 bases each). V was cut by 4 bases and J by 7 bases, with 20 bases left in between. The CDR3 is 15 residues long. CDR1 SEHNR and CDR2 FQNEAQ come from the germline V gene (reference sequence). The DNA for the CDR3 is TGTGCCAGCAGCTCCCCCAAAAGGGGGGCGTGGGAGCAGTACTTC. Protein: CASSSPKRGAWEQYF.

A few counts support this clonotype. This chain connects TRBV6-5 to TRBJ2-2; D possibly corresponds to TRBD2 (5 bases). CDR3 length: 15 residues. The germline V and J ends were trimmed by 5 bases and 6 bases, with 16 bases remaining between them. Germline CDR1 reads MNHEY; CDR2 reads SVGAGI. The CDR3 DNA is TGTGCCAGCAGTAGGACTGTACATGGGGCCGGGGAGCTGTTTTTT. This translates into CASSRTVHGAGELFF.

This clonotype was counted many times. The J gene is TRBJ1-2, the V gene TRBV7-9, with 8 bases aligning to TRBD1. The V gene's germline CDR1 is SEHNR and CDR2 FQNEAQ (reference sequence). The CDR3 loop spans 14 amino acids. Losses at the gene ends were 4 bases for V and 5 bases for J; bases not matched to a gene: 6. The CDR3 nucleotides read TGTGCCAGCAGCTCGTCCGGGACAGGATATGGCTACACCTTC. Protein: CASSSSGTGYGYTF.